This TCR beta chain was obtained from a study of T cell responses to AZD1222 COVID-19 vaccine. Study outcomes and limitations: Scientists sampled the repertoires only once the peak T cell response had passed.

About this clone: Its antigen remains unknown.

The CDR3 length is 15 residues. Germline loops: CDR1 SGHNT, CDR2 YYREEE (reference sequence). Trimming cost V 3 bases and J 5 bases; bases outside gene matches: 7. The assay was immunoSEQ multiplex PCR, and TCRdb's table has in-frame clones only and misses some. The table records 150,000 to 170,000 clones, around nine tenths of them present only once. This TCR came from an adult in good health. The input for sequencing was peripheral blood, taken on day 0 of AZD1222 vaccination. This rearrangement joins TRBV5-4 to TRBJ2-2; 7 bases map to TRBD1. CDR3 in amino acids: CASSSPGQTTGELFF. The CDR3 nucleotides are TGTGCCAGCAGCTCGCCGGGACAGACGACCGGGGAGCTGTTTTTT.